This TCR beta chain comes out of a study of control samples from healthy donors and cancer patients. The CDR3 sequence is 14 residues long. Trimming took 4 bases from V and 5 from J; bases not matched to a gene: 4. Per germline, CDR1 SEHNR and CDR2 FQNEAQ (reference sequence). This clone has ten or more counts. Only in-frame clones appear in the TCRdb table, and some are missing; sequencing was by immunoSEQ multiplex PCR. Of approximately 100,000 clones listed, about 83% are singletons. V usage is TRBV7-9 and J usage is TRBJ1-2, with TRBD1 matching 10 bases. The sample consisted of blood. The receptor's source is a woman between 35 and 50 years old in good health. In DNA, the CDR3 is TGTGCCAGCAGCTCCGGACAGGGGGAGTATGGCTACACCTTC. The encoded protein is CASSSGQGEYGYTF. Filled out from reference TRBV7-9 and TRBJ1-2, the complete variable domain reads DTGVSQNPRHKITKRGQNVTFRCDPISEHNRLYWYRQTLGQGPEFLTYFQNEAQLEKSRLLSDRFSAERPKGSFSTLEIQRTEQGDSAMYLCASSSGQGEYGYTFGSGTRLTVV.